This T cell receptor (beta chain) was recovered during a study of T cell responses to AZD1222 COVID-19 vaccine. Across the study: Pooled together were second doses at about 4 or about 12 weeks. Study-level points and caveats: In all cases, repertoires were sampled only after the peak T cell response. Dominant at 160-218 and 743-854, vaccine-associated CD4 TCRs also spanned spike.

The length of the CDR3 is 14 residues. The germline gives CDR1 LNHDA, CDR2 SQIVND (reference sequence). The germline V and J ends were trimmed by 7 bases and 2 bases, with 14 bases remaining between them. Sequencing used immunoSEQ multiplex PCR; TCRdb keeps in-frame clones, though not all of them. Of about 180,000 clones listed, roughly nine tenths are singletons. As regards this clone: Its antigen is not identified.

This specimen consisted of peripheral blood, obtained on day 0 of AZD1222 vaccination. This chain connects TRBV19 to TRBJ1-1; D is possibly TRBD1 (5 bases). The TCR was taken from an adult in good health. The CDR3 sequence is CASIQTETNTEAFF. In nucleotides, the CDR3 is TGTGCCAGTATTCAGACAGAAACTAACACTGAAGCTTTCTTT.